The sequence of this TCR beta chain was determined in a study of T-cell memory formation after mild COVID-19. The CDR3 is made up of 15 amino acids. Trimming took 0 bases from V and 2 from J, leaving 11 bases between them. Germline loops: CDR1 MNHEY, CDR2 SMNVEV (reference sequence). Study-wide results and limits: Contracting clones, day 15 to 85, had balanced CD4/CD8, and later expanders favored CD4+. Mainly in CM and EM were contracting CD4+ clones; CD8+ were in EMRA. SARS-CoV-2 specificity of second-wave clones peaking day 37 was unconfirmed.

TCRdb reprocessed the 5' RACE reads via MiXCR and lists one record per CDR3 protein. The data show roughly 560,000 distinct CDR3 sequences, roughly 20% seen once. About this clonotype itself: What it binds is unknown.

The receptor was isolated from an adult woman who had mild COVID-19 (a few samples of this study predate the infection). Cell type and time point are not known. Sequencing used PBMCs or a T cell subset sorted from them (not recorded which). The V and J genes are TRBV27 and TRBJ2-7, with a possible D match to TRBD1 (6 bases). CDR3 protein: CASSLSGTPTYEQYF. In nucleotides, the CDR3 is TGTGCCAGCAGTTTATCCGGGACACCTACCTACGAGCAGTACTTC.